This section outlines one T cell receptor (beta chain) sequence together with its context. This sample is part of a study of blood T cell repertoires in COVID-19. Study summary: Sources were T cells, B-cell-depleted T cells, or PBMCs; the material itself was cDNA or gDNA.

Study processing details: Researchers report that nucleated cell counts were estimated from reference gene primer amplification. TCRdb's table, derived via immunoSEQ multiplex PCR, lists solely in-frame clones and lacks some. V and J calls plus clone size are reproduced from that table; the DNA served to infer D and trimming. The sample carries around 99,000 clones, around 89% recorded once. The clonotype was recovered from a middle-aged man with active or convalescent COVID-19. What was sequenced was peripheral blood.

The CDR3, as DNA: TGTGCCAGCAGTACCCAGCGGGACTACGAGCAGTACTTC. Translation: CASSTQRDYEQYF. V and J are TRBV27 and TRBJ2-7, with 7 nucleotides matching TRBD2. The CDR3 covers 13 residues. CDR1 MNHEY and CDR2 SMNVEV come from the germline V gene (reference sequence). V was pared by 5 bases and J by 3 bases, with 4 bases of the junction left unmatched.